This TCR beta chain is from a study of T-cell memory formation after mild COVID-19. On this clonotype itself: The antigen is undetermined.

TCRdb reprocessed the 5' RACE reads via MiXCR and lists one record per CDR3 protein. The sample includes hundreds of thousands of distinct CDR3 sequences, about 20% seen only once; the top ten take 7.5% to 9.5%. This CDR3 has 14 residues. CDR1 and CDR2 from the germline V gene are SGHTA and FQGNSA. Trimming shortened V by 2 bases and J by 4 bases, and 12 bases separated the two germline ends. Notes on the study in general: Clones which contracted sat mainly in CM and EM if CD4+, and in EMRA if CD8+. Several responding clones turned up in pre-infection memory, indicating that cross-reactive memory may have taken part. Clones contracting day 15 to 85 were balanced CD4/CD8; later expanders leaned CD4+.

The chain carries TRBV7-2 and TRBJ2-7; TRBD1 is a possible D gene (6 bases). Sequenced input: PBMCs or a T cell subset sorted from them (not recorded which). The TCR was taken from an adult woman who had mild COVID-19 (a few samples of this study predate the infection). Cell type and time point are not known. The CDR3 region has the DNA TGTGCCAGCAGCTTATTATGGACAGATTACGAGCAGTACTTC. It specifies CASSLLWTDYEQYF.